The sequence of this TCR beta chain was determined in a study of T-cell reconstitution after alpha-beta-depleted transplantation in children. This clonotype was seen at least ten times. The authors prepared the TCRbeta library with unique molecular identifiers. TCRdb reanalysed the PCR reads using MiXCR and keeps one entry per CDR3 protein. The sample includes about 5,900 distinct CDR3 sequences, 15% to 18% of them seen just once. This TCR came from a patient aged 2 to 9 who had a stem cell transplant for inherited bone marrow failure, so the T cells may come from the graft donor. Sequencing used PBMCs, mostly from graft donor cells, obtained 180 days after TCRalphabeta/CD19-depleted stem cell transplant.

Here the CDR3 reads CASSLRKAGLLRNEQFF. In DNA, the CDR3 is TGCGCCAGCAGCTTGAGGAAAGCGGGACTGTTACGGAATGAGCAGTTCTTC. V usage is TRBV5-1 and J usage is TRBJ2-1; TRBD2 agrees at 7 bases. CDR1 and CDR2 from the germline V gene are SGHRS and YFSETQ. J was trimmed by 7 bases and V by 1 base; bases with no gene match: 14. CDR3 length: 17 amino acids. The full variable domain, with the rest looked up from reference TRBV5-1 and TRBJ2-1, is KAGVTQTPRYLIKTRGQQVTLSCSPISGHRSVSWYQQTPGQGLQFLFEYFSETQRNKGNFPGRFSGRQFSNSRSEMNVSTLELGDSALYLCASSLRKAGLLRNEQFFGPGTRLTVL.